This T cell receptor (beta chain) was profiled in a study of OX40 agonist ivuxolimab in advanced cancers. With 4 bases clipped from V and 1 base from J, the junction kept 1 base outside the gene matches. The CDR3 totals 14 residues. Germline V gene sequence: CDR1 ENHRY, CDR2 SYGVKD. Sequencing used immunoSEQ multiplex PCR; TCRdb keeps in-frame clones, though not all of them. This sample has around 76,000 clones, with approximately 85% found just once. The sample in question was CD4+ or CD8+ T cells sorted from blood, obtained in a trial of the OX40 agonist ivuxolimab. V usage is TRBV10-3 and J usage is TRBJ1-1; 9 positions agree with TRBD1. The receptor was derived from an adult with an advanced solid tumor such as melanoma, head and neck, liver or kidney cancer. The CDR3 loop is CAISATGGNTEAFF. As DNA, the CDR3 is TGTGCCATCAGTGCGACAGGGGGGAACACTGAAGCTTTCTTT.